This T cell receptor (beta chain) was profiled in a study of blood T cell repertoires in COVID-19. Whole-study context: Acute and convalescent COVID-19 samples came from the United States, Italy and Spain.

Sequencing used immunoSEQ multiplex PCR; TCRdb keeps in-frame clones, though not all of them. The sample records 300,000 to 350,000 clones, roughly 90% being singletons. Enrolled during active infection, Seattle patients were then followed longitudinally. The V gene end was trimmed by 6 bases and the J gene end by 4 bases; junction bases not matched to a gene: 7. The germline V gene encodes CDR1 MDHEN and CDR2 SYDVKM. There are 14 residues in the CDR3. This TCR was recovered from a woman aged 40 to 50 with COVID-19, enrolled during active disease. This chain links TRBV28 with TRBJ2-7, with 9 bases identical to TRBD1. Sequencing was carried out using peripheral blood. The CDR3 protein is CASRSSGTGYEQYF. The DNA of the CDR3 is TGTGCCAGCAGATCCTCCGGGACAGGGTACGAGCAGTACTTC.